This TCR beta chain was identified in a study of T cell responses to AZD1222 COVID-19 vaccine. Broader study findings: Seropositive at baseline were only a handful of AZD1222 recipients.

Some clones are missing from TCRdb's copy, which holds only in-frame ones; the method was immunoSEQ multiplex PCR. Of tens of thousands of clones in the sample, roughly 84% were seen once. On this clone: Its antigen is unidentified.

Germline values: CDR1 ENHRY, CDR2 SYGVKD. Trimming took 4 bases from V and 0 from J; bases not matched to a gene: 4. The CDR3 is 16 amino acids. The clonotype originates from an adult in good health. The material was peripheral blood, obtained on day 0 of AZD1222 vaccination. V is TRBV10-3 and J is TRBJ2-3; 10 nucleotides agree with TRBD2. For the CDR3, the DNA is TGTGCCATCAGTGGGCTAGCGGGGGTTAGCACAGATACGCAGTATTTT. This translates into CAISGLAGVSTDTQYF.